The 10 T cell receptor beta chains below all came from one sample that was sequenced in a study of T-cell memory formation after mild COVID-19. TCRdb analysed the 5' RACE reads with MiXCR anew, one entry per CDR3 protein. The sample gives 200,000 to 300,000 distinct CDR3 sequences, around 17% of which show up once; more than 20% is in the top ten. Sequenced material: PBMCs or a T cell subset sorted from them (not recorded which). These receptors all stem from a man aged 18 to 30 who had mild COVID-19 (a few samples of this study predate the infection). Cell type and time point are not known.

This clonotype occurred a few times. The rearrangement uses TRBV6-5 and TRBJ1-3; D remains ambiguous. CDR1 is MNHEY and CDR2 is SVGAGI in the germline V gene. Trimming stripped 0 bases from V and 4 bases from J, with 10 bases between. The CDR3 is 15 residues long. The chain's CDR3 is CASSYSLKGGNTIYF. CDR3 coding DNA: TGTGCCAGCAGTTACTCCTTAAAGGGAGGAAACACCATATATTTT.

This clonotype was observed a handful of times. DNA of the CDR3: TGTGCCAGCAGTTACTCCCGACTAGCGTCGAACACCGGGGAGCTGTTTTTT. It translates to CASSYSRLASNTGELFF. The chain has TRBV6-5 and TRBJ2-2, with 8 bases matching TRBD2. Germline CDR1 reads MNHEY; CDR2 reads SVGAGI. This CDR3 contains 17 residues. V was pared by 0 bases and J by 0 bases, with 3 bases of the junction left unmatched.

The chain's CDR3 is CASSSYRGGAFF. Written as DNA, the CDR3 is TGTGCCAGCAGTTCCTACAGGGGAGGCGCTTTCTTT. The chain has TRBV5-6 and TRBJ1-1, with 7 nucleotides matching TRBD1. Trimming took 5 bases from V and 11 from J; bases not matched to a gene: 9. Per germline, CDR1 SGHDT and CDR2 YYEEEE. The CDR3 covers 12 residues. Full variable domain (outside the CDR3, taken from reference TRBV5-6 and TRBJ1-1): DAGVTQSPTHLIKTRGQQVTLRCSPKSGHDTVSWYQQALGQGPQFIFQYYEEEERQRGNFPDRFSGHQFPNYSSELNVNALLLGDSALYLCASSSYRGGAFFGQGTRLTVV.

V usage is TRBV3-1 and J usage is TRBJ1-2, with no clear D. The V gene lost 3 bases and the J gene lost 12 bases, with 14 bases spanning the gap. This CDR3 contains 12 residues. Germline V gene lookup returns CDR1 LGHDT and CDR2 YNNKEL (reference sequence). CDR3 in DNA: TGTGCCAGCAGCCACCCGGACTCGGTGAACACCTTC. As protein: CASSHPDSVNTF. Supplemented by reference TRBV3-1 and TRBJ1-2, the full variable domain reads DTAVSQTPKYLVTQMGNDKSIKCEQNLGHDTMYWYKQDSKKFLKIMFSYNNKELIINETVPNRFSPKSPDKAHLNLHINSLELGDSAVYFCASSHPDSVNTFGSGTRLTVV.

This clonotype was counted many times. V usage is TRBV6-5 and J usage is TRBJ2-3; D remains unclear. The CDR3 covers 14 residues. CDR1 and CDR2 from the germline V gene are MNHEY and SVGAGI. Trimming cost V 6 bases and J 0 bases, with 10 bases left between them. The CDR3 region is CASSSEISTDTQYF. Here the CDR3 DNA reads TGTGCCAGCAGCTCAGAAATTAGCACAGATACGCAGTATTTT.

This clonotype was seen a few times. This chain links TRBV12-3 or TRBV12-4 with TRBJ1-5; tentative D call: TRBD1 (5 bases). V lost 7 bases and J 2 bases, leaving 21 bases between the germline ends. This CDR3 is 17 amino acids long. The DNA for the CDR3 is TGTGCCAGCACCTCCTCCGAGGGGTGGTTCCGCAATCAGCCCCAGCATTTT. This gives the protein CASTSSEGWFRNQPQHF.

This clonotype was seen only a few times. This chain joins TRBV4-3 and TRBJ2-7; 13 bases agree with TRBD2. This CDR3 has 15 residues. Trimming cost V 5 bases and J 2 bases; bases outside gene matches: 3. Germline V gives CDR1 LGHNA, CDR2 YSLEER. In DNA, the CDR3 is TGCGCCAGCAGCGACGGGACTAGCGGGGCCTACGAGCAGTACTTC. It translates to CASSDGTSGAYEQYF.

CDR3 coding DNA: TGTGCCAGCAGGGGCGGGTTTACAGAGACCCAGTACTTC. Protein sequence: CASRGGFTETQYF. This chain joins TRBV6-6 and TRBJ2-5, with D perhaps matching TRBD2 (5 bases). The germline CDR1 and CDR2 sequences are MNHNY and SVGAGI (reference sequence). The ends were cut back, 6 bases at V and 4 bases at J, with 12 bases in the middle. This CDR3 comprises 13 residues.

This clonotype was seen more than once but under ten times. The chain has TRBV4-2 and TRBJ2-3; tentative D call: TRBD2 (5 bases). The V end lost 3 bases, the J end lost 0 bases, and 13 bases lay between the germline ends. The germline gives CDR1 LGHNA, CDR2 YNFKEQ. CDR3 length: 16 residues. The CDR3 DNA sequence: TGTGCCAGCAGCCATGGGAACGGGATTAGCACAGATACGCAGTATTTT. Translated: CASSHGNGISTDTQYF.

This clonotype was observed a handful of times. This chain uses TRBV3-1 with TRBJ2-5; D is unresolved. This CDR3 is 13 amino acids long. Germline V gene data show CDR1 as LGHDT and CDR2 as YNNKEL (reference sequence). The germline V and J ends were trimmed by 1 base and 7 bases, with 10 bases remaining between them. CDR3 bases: TGTGCCAGCAGCCAAGCCAGCGTCGGGACCCAGTACTTC. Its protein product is CASSQASVGTQYF.